Listed below are T cell receptor beta chains from one sample, sequenced in a study of T cells in Graves' hyperthyroidism and ophthalmopathy. Each CDR3 protein is one row after TCRdb ran MiXCR on the multiplex PCR reads. This table holds 90,000 to 120,000 distinct CDR3 sequences, roughly 15% found once. The sequenced material came from blood. The receptors here all came from a woman aged 50 to 60 with Graves' hyperthyroidism. Each CDR3 is given with its conserved first and last residue. The order of the fields is V gene, J gene, clone size, D gene, CDR3 protein, CDR3 DNA. D genes are given only for firm matches. Rows give clone size only sometimes, using once, few, many, or a class for an expanded clone.

v_call: TRBV4-1; j_call: TRBJ2-2; clone_size: few; d_call: .; cdr3_aa: CASSPLDTGELFF; cdr3_nt: TGCGCCAGCAGCCCCCTGGACACCGGGGAGCTGTTTTTT
v_call: TRBV29-1; j_call: TRBJ2-3; clone_size: .; d_call: TRBD2; cdr3_aa: CSVVRTSPSTDTQYF; cdr3_nt: TGCAGCGTCGTACGGACTAGCCCGAGCACAGATACGCAGTATTTT
v_call: TRBV25-1; j_call: TRBJ2-3; clone_size: .; d_call: .; cdr3_aa: CASSEDRSTDTQYF; cdr3_nt: TGTGCCAGCAGTGAAGATCGGAGCACAGATACGCAGTATTTT
v_call: TRBV14; j_call: TRBJ1-6; clone_size: many; d_call: TRBD1; cdr3_aa: CASSKTTGTSPLHF; cdr3_nt: TGTGCCAGCAGCAAAACGACAGGGACTTCACCCCTCCACTTT
v_call: TRBV20-1; j_call: TRBJ2-2; clone_size: .; d_call: TRBD2; cdr3_aa: CSARDSGGLAEGWDTGELFF; cdr3_nt: TGCAGTGCTAGAGATTCTGGGGGACTAGCGGAGGGGTGGGACACCGGGGAGCTGTTTTTT
v_call: TRBV29-1; j_call: TRBJ2-7; clone_size: many; d_call: .; cdr3_aa: CSVEGQETGYEQYF; cdr3_nt: TGCAGCGTTGAAGGTCAAGAAACCGGCTACGAGCAGTACTTC
v_call: TRBV28; j_call: TRBJ2-7; clone_size: many; d_call: TRBD1; cdr3_aa: CASSFPRDRRQYEQYF; cdr3_nt: TGTGCCAGCAGTTTCCCCCGGGACAGAAGGCAGTACGAGCAGTACTTC
v_call: TRBV20-1; j_call: TRBJ1-5; clone_size: once; d_call: TRBD1; cdr3_aa: CSASDRQRRNQPQHF; cdr3_nt: TGCAGTGCTTCGGACAGGCAGCGGCGCAATCAGCCCCAGCATTTT
v_call: TRBV20-1; j_call: TRBJ1-2; clone_size: many; d_call: .; cdr3_aa: CSAREPPGQANYGYTF; cdr3_nt: TGCAGTGCTAGAGAACCCCCGGGACAAGCTAACTATGGCTACACCTTC
v_call: TRBV28; j_call: TRBJ2-7; clone_size: many; d_call: TRBD2; cdr3_aa: CASSPRLAGRGGYEQYF; cdr3_nt: TGTGCCAGCAGTCCCCGGCTAGCGGGCAGGGGTGGCTACGAGCAGTACTTC
v_call: TRBV12-3/TRBV12-4; j_call: TRBJ2-3; clone_size: .; d_call: TRBD1; cdr3_aa: CASSIRVGTVSTDTQYF; cdr3_nt: TGTGCCAGCAGTATCAGGGTCGGGACAGTTAGCACAGATACGCAGTATTTT
v_call: TRBV3-1; j_call: TRBJ2-7; clone_size: many; d_call: .; cdr3_aa: CASSRVAHPIYEQYF; cdr3_nt: TGTGCCAGCAGCAGGGTGGCTCATCCGATCTACGAGCAGTACTTC
v_call: TRBV29-1; j_call: TRBJ2-2; clone_size: many; d_call: .; cdr3_aa: CSVVSGAGELFF; cdr3_nt: TGCAGCGTTGTATCAGGGGCCGGGGAGCTGTTTTTT
v_call: TRBV28; j_call: TRBJ2-5; clone_size: many; d_call: TRBD1; cdr3_aa: CASRLLGQGPETQYF; cdr3_nt: TGTGCCAGCAGACTCCTAGGACAGGGGCCAGAGACCCAGTACTTC
v_call: TRBV19; j_call: TRBJ1-2; clone_size: .; d_call: .; cdr3_aa: CASSPPWRASNYGYTF; cdr3_nt: TGTGCCAGTAGTCCGCCCTGGAGGGCGAGTAACTATGGCTACACCTTC
v_call: TRBV2; j_call: TRBJ2-1; clone_size: many; d_call: TRBD1; cdr3_aa: CASSRGGSERNEQFF; cdr3_nt: TGTGCCAGCAGCCGAGGGGGCTCGGAAAGAAATGAGCAGTTCTTC
v_call: TRBV20-1; j_call: TRBJ2-3; clone_size: many; d_call: .; cdr3_aa: CSARAPGVDTQYF; cdr3_nt: TGCAGTGCTAGGGCTCCAGGGGTAGATACGCAGTATTTT
v_call: TRBV7-9; j_call: TRBJ2-7; clone_size: .; d_call: TRBD1; cdr3_aa: CASSHRDRIYEQYF; cdr3_nt: TGTGCCAGCAGTCACCGGGACAGAATCTACGAGCAGTACTTC
v_call: TRBV20-1; j_call: TRBJ2-3; clone_size: many; d_call: .; cdr3_aa: CSAGGGARTDTQYF; cdr3_nt: TGCAGTGCTGGGGGCGGGGCGCGCACAGATACGCAGTATTTT
v_call: TRBV19; j_call: TRBJ1-1; clone_size: many; d_call: .; cdr3_aa: CASSGGATEAFF; cdr3_nt: TGTGCCAGTAGTGGAGGGGCCACTGAAGCTTTCTTT
v_call: TRBV18; j_call: TRBJ2-1; clone_size: many; d_call: .; cdr3_aa: CASSPGRGPVNEQFF; cdr3_nt: TGTGCCAGCTCACCGGGACGGGGCCCCGTCAATGAGCAGTTCTTC
v_call: TRBV7-8; j_call: TRBJ2-3; clone_size: many; d_call: .; cdr3_aa: CASSFGYTDTQYF; cdr3_nt: TGTGCCAGCAGCTTCGGGTACACAGATACGCAGTATTTT
v_call: TRBV4-1; j_call: TRBJ1-4; clone_size: many; d_call: .; cdr3_aa: CASSQQGSNEKLFF; cdr3_nt: TGCGCCAGCAGCCAACAGGGCAGTAATGAAAAACTGTTTTTT
v_call: TRBV12-3/TRBV12-4; j_call: TRBJ1-1; clone_size: many; d_call: .; cdr3_aa: CASRLDTEAFF; cdr3_nt: TGTGCCAGCAGGTTGGACACTGAAGCTTTCTTT
v_call: TRBV3-1; j_call: TRBJ2-7; clone_size: many; d_call: .; cdr3_aa: CASSQDGDATYEQYF; cdr3_nt: TGTGCCAGCAGCCAAGATGGCGACGCCACCTACGAGCAGTACTTC
v_call: TRBV7-3; j_call: TRBJ2-1; clone_size: many; d_call: .; cdr3_aa: CASGGLTGKQFF; cdr3_nt: TGTGCCAGCGGGGGACTGACCGGGAAGCAGTTCTTC
v_call: TRBV5-1; j_call: TRBJ2-1; clone_size: many; d_call: TRBD2; cdr3_aa: CASSLELAGGQNEQFF; cdr3_nt: TGCGCCAGCAGCTTAGAACTAGCGGGAGGGCAGAATGAGCAGTTCTTC
v_call: TRBV4-1; j_call: TRBJ2-3; clone_size: many; d_call: .; cdr3_aa: CASSQEGGRNTDTQYF; cdr3_nt: TGCGCCAGCAGCCAAGAAGGGGGGAGGAACACAGATACGCAGTATTTT
v_call: TRBV4-1; j_call: TRBJ1-5; clone_size: many; d_call: .; cdr3_aa: CASSRSGGYSNQPQHF; cdr3_nt: TGCGCCAGCAGCCGAAGTGGGGGGTATAGCAATCAGCCCCAGCATTTT
v_call: TRBV7-2; j_call: TRBJ1-1; clone_size: many; d_call: .; cdr3_aa: CASSLKGIRAFF; cdr3_nt: TGTGCCAGCAGCTTAAAGGGAATCCGAGCTTTCTTT
v_call: TRBV3-1; j_call: TRBJ2-6; clone_size: many; d_call: TRBD1; cdr3_aa: CASSPRQGAPGANVLTF; cdr3_nt: TGTGCCAGCAGCCCTCGACAGGGAGCCCCTGGGGCCAACGTCCTGACTTTC
v_call: TRBV7-3; j_call: TRBJ2-1; clone_size: many; d_call: TRBD2; cdr3_aa: CASSLSSGVNEQFF; cdr3_nt: TGTGCCAGCAGCTTATCTAGCGGGGTCAATGAGCAGTTCTTC